These 25 T cell receptor beta chains share one sample of origin, sequenced in a study of tumor and adjacent non-tumor tissue in lung cancer. This sample's RNA came from whole unsorted tissue. Three rounds of nested PCR, following a modified ARM-PCR protocol, produced the TCRbeta library. TCRdb ran MiXCR on the multiplex PCR reads and lists one entry per CDR3 protein. The data hold 220,000 or so distinct CDR3 sequences, with 71% observed a single time. Sequenced material: lung tumor tissue. These TCRs come from a man aged 55-75 years with non-small cell lung cancer.

The table lists this clonotype with many counts. The V call is TRBV20-1, the J call TRBJ2-7; the D gene is possibly TRBD2 (6 bases). Trimming cost V 1 base and J 3 bases, with 13 bases left between them. This CDR3 spans 14 amino acids. CDR1 and CDR2 (germline): DFQATT, SNEGSKA (reference sequence). Written as DNA, the CDR3 is TGCAGTGCTAGAGCGTTGGGAGGCCACTACGAGCAGTACTTC. Translating it yields CSARALGGHYEQYF.

The chain carries TRBV20-1 and TRBJ2-7, with 9 bases aligning to TRBD2. The CDR3 is 15 amino acids. The V segment lost 5 bases and the J segment 4 bases; nucleotides outside the gene matches: 12. The germline V gene encodes CDR1 DFQATT and CDR2 SNEGSKA (reference sequence). The CDR3 here is CSAYNLAGFSYEQYF. DNA for the CDR3: TGCAGTGCTTATAATCTAGCGGGATTCTCATACGAGCAGTACTTC.

Worth noting for this clonotype: The junction departs from the called germline gene at one end, perhaps through a read error. The chain is built from TRBV11-3 and TRBJ2-7, with 9 bases fitting TRBD1. The CDR3 contains 17 residues. CDR1 and CDR2 from the germline V gene are SGHNT and YENEEA. As DNA, the CDR3 is TGTGCCAGCACCTTAGGTGTAGGGACAGGGAGGAGTTACGAGCAGTACTTC. Residues: CASTLGVGTGRSYEQYF.

Details on this clonotype: This may stem from a read error, because a much larger clone lies one nucleotide away. This sequence joins TRBV11-2 and TRBJ2-3, with a weak D call TRBD2 (7 bases). Germline V lookup: CDR1 SGHAT, CDR2 FQNNGV. The CDR3 length is 15 residues. CDR3 nucleotides: TGTGCCAGCAGCGAACGGGGGGCCGGCACAGATATGCAGTATTTT. Encoded protein: CASSERGAGTDMQYF.

This clonotype occurred many times. This chain links TRBV4-3 with TRBJ1-4; 7 bases line up with TRBD1. V was clipped by 3 bases and J by 4 bases; unmatched bases: 5. This CDR3 is 15 amino acids long. From germline, CDR1 is LGHNA and CDR2 YSLEER. The CDR3 is CASSHRDSFNEKLFF. CDR3 bases: TGCGCCAGCAGCCACCGGGACAGTTTTAATGAAAAACTGTTTTTT.

In the case of this clonotype: The junction does not match germline at one end; this may be a read error. The chain recombines TRBV20-1 with TRBJ1-5; D gene unclear. The germline CDR1 and CDR2 sequences are DFQATT and SNEGSKA (reference sequence). The CDR3 sequence is 12 residues long. The CDR3 reads CSTREGNQPQHF. The DNA of the CDR3 is TGCAGTACTAGAGAAGGGAATCAGCCCCAGCATTTT.

For this clonotype: Possible read error: a much larger clone is one base away. Here the CDR3 omits its conserved ending phenylalanine or tryptophan, so a read error is the likely source. The rearrangement uses TRBV20-1 and TRBJ2-1, with TRBD1 as a possible D gene (6 bases). Germline CDR1 reads DFQATT; CDR2 reads SNEGSKA (reference sequence). V was pared by 6 bases and J by 5 bases, with 11 bases between. The CDR3 has 12 amino acids. Here the CDR3 DNA reads TGCAGTGCCCCAACAGGGAACAATGAGCAGTTCTTA. Its translation is CSAPTGNNEQFL.

This clonotype was seen ten or more times. The chain couples TRBV12-3 or TRBV12-4 to TRBJ2-1; D is ambiguous. Trimming pared 7 bases from V and 7 bases from J, leaving 23 bases between. The CDR3 covers 16 residues. CDR3 sequence (DNA): TGTGCCAGCAACGACGCCCGACGGTGGCACGAGAATGAGCAGTTCTTC. Protein product: CASNDARRWHENEQFF.

About this clonotype itself: Germline and junction disagree at one end, which may indicate a read error. The chain employs TRBV6-5 and TRBJ1-5; possibly TRBD1 for D (6 bases). CDR1 is MNHEY, CDR2 SVGAGI, per germline. The CDR3 extends over 15 amino acids. The CDR3 here is CASSNTGTGYQPQHF. Here the CDR3 DNA reads TGTGCCAGCAGTAATACAGGGACGGGCTATCAACCCCAGCATTTT.

Points on this clonotype: The CDR3 does not close with the conserved phenylalanine or tryptophan, likely indicating a read error. The V and J genes are TRBV24-1 and TRBJ2-5, with D possibly being TRBD2 (6 bases). The length of the CDR3 is 16 residues. V was trimmed by 5 bases and J by 4 bases, leaving 19 bases between them. Looked up from germline, CDR1 is KGHDR and CDR2 is SFDVKD. The chain's CDR3 is CATSAPKARGRETQYI. DNA of the CDR3: TGTGCCACCAGTGCCCCGAAGGCGCGGGGCAGAGAGACCCAGTACATC.

Comments on this clonotype: A much larger clone sits a single nucleotide away, making a read error possible. The V and J genes are TRBV11-2 and TRBJ2-2; 7 bases match TRBD1. The CDR3 has 15 amino acids. Per germline, CDR1 SGHAT and CDR2 FQNNGV. The CDR3 sequence: CASSPRQGGTEELFF. CDR3 in DNA: TGTGCCAGCAGCCCCAGACAGGGTGGTACCGAGGAGCTGTTTTTT.

With regard to this clonotype: A much larger clone lies one base from this, so it may be a read error. This likely comes from a read error, as the CDR3 has no conserved phenylalanine or tryptophan at its end. The genes are TRBV4-2 and TRBJ1-1; D unresolved. This CDR3 spans 13 amino acids. Trimming left V 0 bases short and J 8 bases short, with 10 bases between. Germline CDR1 and CDR2: LGHNA and YNFKEQ. The CDR3 is CASSQDGNTEAFC. As DNA, the CDR3 is TGTGCCAGCAGCCAAGACGGAAATACAGAAGCTTTCTGT.

This clonotype was picked up a small number of times. One base away lies a much larger clone, so this may be a sequencing read error. The chain uses TRBV29-1 and TRBJ1-1, with a tentative D call TRBD1 (5 bases). The CDR3 is 13 residues long. Germline CDR1 and CDR2: SQVTM and ANQGSEA. Trimming took off 6 bases at V and 7 bases at J, with 18 bases between the two ends. The CDR3 spells CSVPSQGSVEAFF. The CDR3, as DNA: TGCAGCGTCCCCAGCCAGGGCTCCGTTGAAGCTTTCTTT.

Of note for this clonotype: Relative to the germline gene, one junction end is altered; a read error may explain this. The chain recombines TRBV20-1 with TRBJ2-5, with TRBD2 identical over 13 bases. Germline V CDR1 and CDR2: DFQATT, SNEGSKA (reference sequence). The CDR3 contains 18 residues. The CDR3 protein is CGARDGGLAGAIQETQYF. In DNA form, the CDR3 reads TGCGGTGCTAGAGATGGAGGACTAGCGGGGGCGATTCAAGAGACCCAATACTTC.

The chain recombines TRBV7-2 with TRBJ2-4; D is unresolved. Germline V gives CDR1 SGHTA, CDR2 FQGNSA. This CDR3 has 12 amino acids. The V end lost 0 bases, the J end lost 16 bases, and 13 bases lay between the germline ends. CDR3 nucleotide sequence: TGTGCCAGCAGCTTAGCAGGGTGGGGTCAATACTTC. Translated, it gives CASSLAGWGQYF.

This clonotype appeared once. Without the conserved terminal phenylalanine or tryptophan, this CDR3 likely stems from a read error. Because the CDR3's place on the DNA is in doubt, the DNA is left out and the CDR3 is given as listed by TCRdb. The V call is TRBV5-1, the J call TRBJ2-5; whether TRBD1, the table's D call, matches the DNA was not checked. A total of 14 residues make up the CDR3, ends included. Germline V gives CDR1 SGHRS, CDR2 YFSETQ. CDR3 sequence reads: CASSIGQGKETQYL.

This clonotype showed up just a few times. One end of the junction is discordant with germline, which a read error may explain. This chain links TRBV11-3 with TRBJ2-7; D tentatively fits TRBD1 or TRBD2 (5 bases each). From germline, CDR1 is SGHNT and CDR2 YENEEA. The length of the CDR3 is 16 residues. The CDR3 coding sequence is TGTACCAGCTCCGGGGTGGGGCCACTAACCCCGTCCGAGCAGTACTTC. It is translated as CTSSGVGPLTPSEQYF.

The chain links TRBV5-4 to TRBJ2-5, with TRBD1 matching over 9 bases. Trimming cost V 4 bases and J 5 bases; bases outside gene matches: 9. Germline CDR1 is SGHNT and CDR2 is YYREEE (reference sequence). The CDR3 extends over 15 amino acids. The CDR3 sequence: CASSRDRDLAETQYF. In DNA form, the CDR3 reads TGTGCCAGCAGCCGGGACAGGGACCTTGCGGAGACCCAGTACTTC.

This chain joins TRBV6-2 or TRBV6-3 and TRBJ2-1, with a tentative D call TRBD2 (6 bases). V shed 2 bases and J shed 9 bases, with 29 bases lying between them. Looked up from germline, CDR1 is MNHEY and CDR2 is SVGEGT. CDR3 length: 19 residues. The CDR3 DNA reads TGTGCCAGCAGTTACCCTACGGGGATGGTAGCGGAAAGAGGGCGTGAGCAGTTCTTC. Amino acid sequence: CASSYPTGMVAERGREQFF.

A remark on this clonotype: Sequence at one end of the junction differs from germline and may be a read error. The genes are TRBV6-2 or TRBV6-3 and TRBJ1-1; D ambiguous. This CDR3 has 15 amino acids. Germline CDR1 MNHEY, CDR2 SVGEGT. The CDR3 DNA is TGTGTCAGCAGTTACTCGAGGGTGGATAACACCGAAGCTTTCTTT. Protein sequence: CVSSYSRVDNTEAFF.

A remark on this clonotype: An end of the junction differs from the germline gene, which may be a read error. This rearrangement joins TRBV11-2 to TRBJ2-7; 14 bases are a match to TRBD2. The CDR3 is 18 residues long. Germline V gene data show CDR1 as SGHAT and CDR2 as FQNNGV. CDR3 amino acids: CASRPPTSGGDKTYEQYF. CDR3 coding DNA: TGTGCCAGCCGCCCCCCGACTAGCGGGGGGGATAAGACCTACGAGCAATACTTC.

On this clonotype: Since a much larger clone is just one base distant, this may be a read error. The V and J genes are TRBV29-1 and TRBJ2-2; 9 bases match TRBD1. CDR1 SQVTM and CDR2 ANQGSEA come from the germline V gene. The length of the CDR3 is 15 residues. Written as DNA, the CDR3 is TGCAGCGTTAGAATAACAGGGGGCAACACCGTGGAGCTGTTTTTT. Translation: CSVRITGGNTVELFF.

This clonotype was observed a handful of times. This chain links TRBV4-1 with TRBJ2-2; 12 bases map to TRBD2. The ends lost 5 bases at V and 0 bases at J; junction bases unmatched: 4. CDR3 length equals 17 residues. CDR1 is MGHRA and CDR2 is YSYEKL in the germline V gene. CDR3 nucleotides: TGCGCCAGCAGCTCCCGGACTAGCGGGACGAACACCGGGGAGCTGTTTTTT. Protein sequence: CASSSRTSGTNTGELFF.

This chain links TRBV10-2 with TRBJ1-3; no clear D. Per the germline V gene, CDR1 is WSHSY and CDR2 is SAAADI. V was trimmed by 10 bases and J by 4 bases, leaving 17 bases between them. This CDR3 has 14 amino acids. This CDR3 is CANTFQAEGNTIYF. CDR3 coding DNA: TGCGCCAATACCTTCCAGGCAGAGGGAAACACCATATATTTT.

Remarks on this clonotype: The missing conserved phenylalanine or tryptophan at the end of this CDR3 makes a read error likely. V usage is TRBV20-1 and J usage is TRBJ2-5, with 10 positions matching TRBD2. Per the germline V gene, CDR1 is DFQATT and CDR2 is SNEGSKA (reference sequence). The CDR3 runs 19 residues. CDR3 region: CSARGGRVTSGKVAGTQYL. The CDR3 DNA reads as TGCAGTGCAAGAGGGGGCAGAGTCACTAGCGGGAAGGTTGCAGGGACCCAGTACTTA.